Included here is one T cell receptor (beta chain) sequence, with context. The antigen remains undetermined. V was clipped by 7 bases and J by 1 base, with 13 bases between them. Germline V gives CDR1 SQVTM, CDR2 ANQGSEA. The CDR3 runs to 13 residues. This entry comes from a study of T cell responses to AZD1222 COVID-19 vaccine. Study-wide findings and caveats: Of spike-specific TCRs, nearly half reportedly target regions left unmutated in variants.

This table comes from immunoSEQ multiplex PCR, and its TCRdb copy is limited to in-frame clones, with some not included. This table has roughly 120,000 clones, about 86% appearing once. The sequenced sample was peripheral blood, obtained on day 0 of AZD1222 vaccination. The genes are TRBV29-1 and TRBJ2-5, with no clear D. The sequence was collected from an adult in good health. The CDR3 reads CSGSGQIQETQYF. In nucleotides, the CDR3 is TGCAGCGGGTCCGGGCAGATCCAAGAGACCCAGTACTTC. Filled out from reference TRBV29-1 and TRBJ2-5, the complete variable domain reads SAVISQKPSRDICQRGTSLTIQCQVDSQVTMMFWYRQQPGQSLTLIATANQGSEATYESGFVIDKFPISRPNLTFSTLTVSNMSPEDSSIYLCSGSGQIQETQYFGPGTRLLVL.